One sample yielded the 4 T cell receptor beta chains listed below, sequenced in a study of molecular identifiers for immune sequencing clone quantification. A single record per CDR3 protein comes from TCRdb applying MiXCR to the PCR reads. This sample has about 320,000 distinct CDR3 sequences, with 20% to 25% found just once. Sequencing used naive CD8+ T cells from blood, with Jurkat cell RNA spiked in. Subset noted: FACS-sorted CD8+CD4-CCR7+CD45RA+ naive T cells. The source of these receptors is a human donor in good health. Some libraries in this study had Jurkat cell RNA spiked in.

Note on this clonotype: A clone one base away is much larger, so this may be a read error. The chain combines TRBV6-5 with TRBJ2-3, with TRBD2 matching over 8 bases. CDR3 length: 15 residues. Germline assignment: CDR1 MNHEY and CDR2 SVGAGI. Here the CDR3 reads CANSYSTSEEDTQYF. The CDR3 DNA sequence: TGTGCCAACAGTTACTCGACTAGCGAGGAAGATACGCAGTATTTT.

This clonotype was detected ten times or more. This chain connects TRBV4-2 to TRBJ2-7; D is tentatively TRBD1 or TRBD2 (5 bases each). The germline gives CDR1 LGHNA, CDR2 YNFKEQ. The CDR3 has 15 residues. V lost 2 bases and J lost 3, with 14 bases in between. The CDR3 DNA reads TGTGCCAGCAGCCAATTCGAGGGACGAGGCTACGAGCAGTACTTC. This sequence encodes CASSQFEGRGYEQYF.

This chain links TRBV3-1 with TRBJ2-5, with D possibly matching TRBD1 (5 bases). Trimming left V 4 bases short and J 0 bases short, with 15 bases between. The CDR3 covers 16 residues. Germline V gene data show CDR1 as LGHDT and CDR2 as YNNKEL (reference sequence). CDR3 loop: CASSPPGAQYQETQYF. In nucleotides, the CDR3 is TGTGCCAGCAGCCCGCCTGGGGCTCAATACCAAGAGACCCAGTACTTC.

At least ten counts were recorded for this clonotype. The V and J genes are TRBV7-4 and TRBJ2-3; 12 bases fit TRBD1. Germline CDR1 reads SGHVT; CDR2 reads SQSDAQ. This CDR3 has 19 residues. J was trimmed by 7 bases and V by 4 bases; bases with no gene match: 18. The CDR3 DNA is TGTGCCAGCAGCTGGGGGACAGGGGGCGATTTTTCCCCTGGTCATACGCAGTATTTT. Translating gives CASSWGTGGDFSPGHTQYF. Looking up the rest from reference TRBV7-4 and TRBJ2-3 gives the full variable domain: GAGVSQSPRYKVAKRGRDVALRCDSISGHVTLYWYRQTLGQGSEVLTYSQSDAQRDKSGRPSGRFSAERPERSVSTLKIQRTEQGDSAVYLCASSWGTGGDFSPGHTQYFGPGTRLTVL.